This T cell receptor beta chain is from a study of blood T cell repertoires in COVID-19. This clone was found a few times. Profiled with immunoSEQ multiplex PCR; TCRdb holds only in-frame clones, not every one. The sample holds about 70,000 clones, 80% to 90% seen once. What was sequenced was peripheral blood. This receptor was taken from a woman under 30 with acute or convalescent COVID-19.

DNA for the CDR3: TGTGCCAGCAGGGTGACAAGTCAGAGCTCCTACGAGCAGTACTTC. Protein: CASRVTSQSSYEQYF. The chain has TRBV2 and TRBJ2-7; no definite D call. V was cut by 6 bases and J by 0 bases, with 15 bases left in between. Germline V gene lookup returns CDR1 SNHLY and CDR2 FYNNEI. This CDR3 is 15 amino acids long.